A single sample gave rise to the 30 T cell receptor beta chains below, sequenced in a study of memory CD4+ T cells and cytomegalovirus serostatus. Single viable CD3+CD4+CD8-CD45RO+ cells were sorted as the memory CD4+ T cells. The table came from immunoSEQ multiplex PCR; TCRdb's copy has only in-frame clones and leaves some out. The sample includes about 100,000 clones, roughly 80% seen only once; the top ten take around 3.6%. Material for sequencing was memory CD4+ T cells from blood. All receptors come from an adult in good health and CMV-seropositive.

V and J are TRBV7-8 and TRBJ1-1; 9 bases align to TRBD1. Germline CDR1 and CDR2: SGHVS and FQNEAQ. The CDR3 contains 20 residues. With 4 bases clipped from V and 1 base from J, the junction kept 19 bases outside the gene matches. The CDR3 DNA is TGTGCCAGCAGCTCCCACGGCCTGGGGGCGACAGGGGGTAGGAACACTGAAGCTTTCTTT. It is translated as CASSSHGLGATGGRNTEAFF.

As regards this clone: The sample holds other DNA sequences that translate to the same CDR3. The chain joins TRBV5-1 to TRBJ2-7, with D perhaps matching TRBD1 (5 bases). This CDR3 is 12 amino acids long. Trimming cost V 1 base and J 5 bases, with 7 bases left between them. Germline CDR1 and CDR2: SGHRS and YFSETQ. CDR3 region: CASSLQGNEQYF. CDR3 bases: TGCGCCAGCAGCTTGCAGGGAAACGAGCAGTACTTC.

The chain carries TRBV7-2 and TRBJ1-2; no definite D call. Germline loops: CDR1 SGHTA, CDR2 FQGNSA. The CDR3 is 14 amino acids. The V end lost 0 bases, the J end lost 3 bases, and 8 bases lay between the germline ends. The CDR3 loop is CASSLAGGYYGYTF. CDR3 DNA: TGTGCCAGCAGCTTAGCCGGAGGTTACTATGGCTACACCTTC.

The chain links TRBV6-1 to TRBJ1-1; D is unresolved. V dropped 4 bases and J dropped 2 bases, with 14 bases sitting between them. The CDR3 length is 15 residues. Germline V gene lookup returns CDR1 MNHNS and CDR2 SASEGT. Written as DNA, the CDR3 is TGTGCCAGCAGTGCCCAGTTGGCGGGAAACACTGAAGCTTTCTTT. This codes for CASSAQLAGNTEAFF.

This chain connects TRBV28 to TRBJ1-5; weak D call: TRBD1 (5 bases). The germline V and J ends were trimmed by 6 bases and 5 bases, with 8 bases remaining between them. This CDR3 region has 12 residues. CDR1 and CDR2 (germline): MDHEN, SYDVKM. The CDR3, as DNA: TGTGCCAGCAGGCAGGGTGATCAGCCCCAGCATTTT. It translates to CASRQGDQPQHF.

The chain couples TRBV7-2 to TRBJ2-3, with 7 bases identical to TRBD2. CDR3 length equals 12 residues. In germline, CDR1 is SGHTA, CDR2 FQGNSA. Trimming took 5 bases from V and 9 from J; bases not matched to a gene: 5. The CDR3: CASSLGRETQYF. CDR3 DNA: TGTGCCAGCAGCCTAGGGAGGGAGACGCAGTATTTT.

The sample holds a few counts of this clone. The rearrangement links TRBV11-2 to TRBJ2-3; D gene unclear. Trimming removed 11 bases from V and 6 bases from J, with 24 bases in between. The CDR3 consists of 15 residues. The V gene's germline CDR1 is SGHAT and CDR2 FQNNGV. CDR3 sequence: CAGASGPDRGDTQYF. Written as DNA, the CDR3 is TGTGCCGGTGCTTCCGGACCGGACCGAGGTGATACGCAGTATTTT.

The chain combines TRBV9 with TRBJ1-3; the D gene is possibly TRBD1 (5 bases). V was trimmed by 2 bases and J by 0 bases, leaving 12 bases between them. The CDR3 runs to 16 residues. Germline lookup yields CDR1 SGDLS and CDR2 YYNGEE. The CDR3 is CASSVNTGLSGNTIYF. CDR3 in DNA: TGTGCCAGCAGCGTTAACACAGGCCTCTCTGGAAACACCATATATTTT.

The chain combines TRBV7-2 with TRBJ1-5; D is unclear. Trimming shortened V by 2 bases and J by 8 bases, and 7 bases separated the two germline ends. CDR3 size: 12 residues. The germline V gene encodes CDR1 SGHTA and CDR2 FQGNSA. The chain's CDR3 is CASSLTGKPQHF. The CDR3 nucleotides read TGTGCCAGCAGCTTAACGGGAAAGCCCCAGCATTTT.

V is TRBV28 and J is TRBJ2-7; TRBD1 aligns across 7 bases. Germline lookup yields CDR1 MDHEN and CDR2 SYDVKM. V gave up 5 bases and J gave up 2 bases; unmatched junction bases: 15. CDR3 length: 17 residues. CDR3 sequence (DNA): TGTGCCAGCAGTCGTCCGAGTCCCGGGACAGTTACCTACGAGCAGTACTTC. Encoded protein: CASSRPSPGTVTYEQYF.

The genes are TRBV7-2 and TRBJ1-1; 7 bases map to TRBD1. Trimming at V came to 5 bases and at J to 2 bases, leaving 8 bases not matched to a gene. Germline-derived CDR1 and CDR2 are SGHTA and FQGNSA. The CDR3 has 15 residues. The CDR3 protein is CASSAKGQRNTEAFF. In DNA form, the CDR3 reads TGTGCCAGCAGCGCTAAGGGACAGAGAAACACTGAAGCTTTCTTT. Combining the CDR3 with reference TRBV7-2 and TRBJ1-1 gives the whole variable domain GAGVSQSPSNKVTEKGKDVELRCDPISGHTALYWYRQSLGQGLEFLIYFQGNSAPDKSGLPSDRFSAERTGGSVSTLTIQRTQQEDSAVYLCASSAKGQRNTEAFFGQGTRLTVV.

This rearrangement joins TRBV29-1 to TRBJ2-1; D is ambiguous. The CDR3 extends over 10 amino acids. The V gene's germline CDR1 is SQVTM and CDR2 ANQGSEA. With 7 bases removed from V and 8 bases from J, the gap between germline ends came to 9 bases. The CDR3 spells CSGADHEQFF. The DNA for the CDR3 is TGCAGCGGAGCCGATCATGAGCAGTTCTTC.

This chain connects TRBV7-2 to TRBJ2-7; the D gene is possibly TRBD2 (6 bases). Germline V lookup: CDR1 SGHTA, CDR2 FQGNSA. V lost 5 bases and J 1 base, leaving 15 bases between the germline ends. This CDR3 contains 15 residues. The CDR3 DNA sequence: TGTGCCAGCAGCCCCCGACGGGAGTCGTCCTACGAGCAGTACTTC. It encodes CASSPRRESSYEQYF.

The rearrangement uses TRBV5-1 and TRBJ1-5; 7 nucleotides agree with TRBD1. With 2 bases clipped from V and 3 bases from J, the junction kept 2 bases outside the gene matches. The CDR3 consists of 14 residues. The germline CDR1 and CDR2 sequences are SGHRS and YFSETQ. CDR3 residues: CASSLQGPNQPQHF. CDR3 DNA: TGCGCCAGCAGCTTACAGGGGCCCAATCAGCCCCAGCATTTT.

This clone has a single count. The CDR3 protein is CASSPPGQMNTEAFF. Written as DNA, the CDR3 is TGTGCCAGCAGTCCGCCCGGACAGATGAACACTGAAGCTTTCTTT. The rearrangement uses TRBV28 and TRBJ1-1; D may be TRBD1 (6 bases). Between the trimmed V and J ends, which lost 5 bases and 0 bases, there was a span of 13 bases. The germline gives CDR1 MDHEN, CDR2 SYDVKM. The CDR3 has 15 residues.

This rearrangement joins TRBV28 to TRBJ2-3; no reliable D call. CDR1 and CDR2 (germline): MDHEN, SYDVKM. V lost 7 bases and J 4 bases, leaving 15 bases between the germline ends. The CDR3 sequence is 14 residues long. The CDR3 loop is CASILTNAPDTQYF. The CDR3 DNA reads TGTGCCAGCATCCTGACAAACGCCCCAGATACGCAGTATTTT.

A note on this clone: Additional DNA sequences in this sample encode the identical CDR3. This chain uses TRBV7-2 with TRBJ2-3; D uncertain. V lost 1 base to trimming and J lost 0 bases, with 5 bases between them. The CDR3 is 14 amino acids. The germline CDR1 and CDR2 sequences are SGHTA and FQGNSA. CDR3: CASSLDTSTDTQYF. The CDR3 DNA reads TGTGCCAGCAGCTTAGATACTAGCACAGATACGCAGTATTTT.

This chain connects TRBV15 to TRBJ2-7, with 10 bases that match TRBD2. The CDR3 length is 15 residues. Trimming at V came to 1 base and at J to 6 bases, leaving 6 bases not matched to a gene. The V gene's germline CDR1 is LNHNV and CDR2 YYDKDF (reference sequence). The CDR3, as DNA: TGTGCCACCAGCAGAGCGGGACTAGCGACCCTCGAGCAGTACTTC. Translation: CATSRAGLATLEQYF. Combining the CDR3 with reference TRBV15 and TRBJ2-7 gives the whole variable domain DAMVIQNPRYQVTQFGKPVTLSCSQTLNHNVMYWYQQKSSQAPKLLFHYYDKDFNNEADTPDNFQSRRPNTSFCFLDIRSPGLGDTAMYLCATSRAGLATLEQYFGPGTRLTVT.

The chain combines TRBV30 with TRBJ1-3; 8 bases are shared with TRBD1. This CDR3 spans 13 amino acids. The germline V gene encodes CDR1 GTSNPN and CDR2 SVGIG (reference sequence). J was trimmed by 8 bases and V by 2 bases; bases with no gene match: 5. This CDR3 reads CAWSKKQGDTIYF. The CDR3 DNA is TGTGCCTGGAGTAAAAAACAGGGGGACACCATATATTTT.

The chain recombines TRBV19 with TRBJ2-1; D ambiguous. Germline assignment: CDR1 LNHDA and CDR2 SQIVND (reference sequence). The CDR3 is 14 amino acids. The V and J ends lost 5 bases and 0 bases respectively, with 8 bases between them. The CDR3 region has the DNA TGTGCCAGTAGTCCGATACTCTCCTACAATGAGCAGTTCTTC. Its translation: CASSPILSYNEQFF.

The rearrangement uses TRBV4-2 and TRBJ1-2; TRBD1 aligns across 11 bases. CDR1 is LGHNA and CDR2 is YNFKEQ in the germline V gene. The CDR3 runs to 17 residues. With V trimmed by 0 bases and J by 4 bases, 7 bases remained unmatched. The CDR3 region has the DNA TGTGCCAGCAGCCAAGAGGGGCGGGACAGGGGGGGCTATGGCTACACCTTC. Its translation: CASSQEGRDRGGYGYTF.

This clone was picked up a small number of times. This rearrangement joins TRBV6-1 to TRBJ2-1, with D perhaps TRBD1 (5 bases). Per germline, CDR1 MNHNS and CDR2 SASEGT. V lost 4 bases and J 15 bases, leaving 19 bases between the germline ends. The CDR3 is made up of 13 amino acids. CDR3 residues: CASSADSPRDLFF. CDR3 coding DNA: TGTGCCAGCAGTGCAGACAGTCCTAGGGATTTGTTCTTC.

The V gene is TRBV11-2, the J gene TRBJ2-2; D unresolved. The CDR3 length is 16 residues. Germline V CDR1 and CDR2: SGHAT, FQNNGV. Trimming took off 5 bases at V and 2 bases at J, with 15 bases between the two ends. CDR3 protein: CASSPQSIQNTGELFF. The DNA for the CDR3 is TGTGCCAGCAGCCCCCAGTCGATTCAAAACACCGGGGAGCTGTTTTTT.

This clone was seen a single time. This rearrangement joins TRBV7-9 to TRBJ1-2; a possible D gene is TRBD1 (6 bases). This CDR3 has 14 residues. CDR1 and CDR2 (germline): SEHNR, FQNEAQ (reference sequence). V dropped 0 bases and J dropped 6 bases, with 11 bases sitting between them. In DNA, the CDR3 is TGTGCCAGCAGCTTAGCGACAGGTTGGGATGGCTACACCTTC. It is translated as CASSLATGWDGYTF.

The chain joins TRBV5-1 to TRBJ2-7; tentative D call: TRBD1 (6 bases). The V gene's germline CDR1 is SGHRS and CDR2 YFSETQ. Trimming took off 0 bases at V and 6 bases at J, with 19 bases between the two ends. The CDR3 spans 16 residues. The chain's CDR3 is CASSLVATGISGEQYF. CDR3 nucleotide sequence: TGCGCCAGCAGCTTGGTGGCAACAGGGATATCCGGCGAGCAGTACTTC.

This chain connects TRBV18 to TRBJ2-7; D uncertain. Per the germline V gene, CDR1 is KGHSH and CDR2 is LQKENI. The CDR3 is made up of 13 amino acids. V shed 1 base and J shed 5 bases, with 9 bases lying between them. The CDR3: CASSPRQSDEQYF. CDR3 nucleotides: TGTGCCAGCTCACCACGGCAGAGCGACGAGCAGTACTTC.

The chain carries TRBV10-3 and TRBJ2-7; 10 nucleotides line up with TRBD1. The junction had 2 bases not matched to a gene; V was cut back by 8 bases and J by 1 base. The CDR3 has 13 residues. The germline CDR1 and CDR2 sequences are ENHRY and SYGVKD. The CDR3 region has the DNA TGTGCCATCGCGGGACAGGGGTCCTACGAGCAGTACTTC. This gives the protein CAIAGQGSYEQYF.

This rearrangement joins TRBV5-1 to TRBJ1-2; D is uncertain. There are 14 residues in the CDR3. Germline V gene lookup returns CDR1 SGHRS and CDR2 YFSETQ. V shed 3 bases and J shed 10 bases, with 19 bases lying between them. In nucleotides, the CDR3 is TGCGCCAGCAGCTCGGAGGTGACAACCTGGGACTACACCTTC. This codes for CASSSEVTTWDYTF.

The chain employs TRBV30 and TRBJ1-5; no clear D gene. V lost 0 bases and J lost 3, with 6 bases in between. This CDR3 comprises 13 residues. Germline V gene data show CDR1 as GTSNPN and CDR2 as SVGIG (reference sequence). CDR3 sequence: CAWSVRNNQPQHF. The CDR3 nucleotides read TGTGCCTGGAGTGTACGCAACAATCAGCCCCAGCATTTT.

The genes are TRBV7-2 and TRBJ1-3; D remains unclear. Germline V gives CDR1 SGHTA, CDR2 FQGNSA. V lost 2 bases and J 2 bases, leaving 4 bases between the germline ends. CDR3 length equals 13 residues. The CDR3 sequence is CASSLTTGNTIYF. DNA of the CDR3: TGTGCCAGCAGCTTAACAACTGGAAACACCATATATTTT. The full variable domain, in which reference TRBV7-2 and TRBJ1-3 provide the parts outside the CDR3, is GAGVSQSPSNKVTEKGKDVELRCDPISGHTALYWYRQSLGQGLEFLIYFQGNSAPDKSGLPSDRFSAERTGGSVSTLTIQRTQQEDSAVYLCASSLTTGNTIYFGEGSWLTVV.